Following are 21 T cell receptor beta chains from one sample sequenced in a study of preoperative IRX-2 immunotherapy in early breast cancer. Only in-frame clones appear in the TCRdb table, and some are missing; sequencing was by immunoSEQ multiplex PCR. Of approximately 3,900 clones in the sample, around 80% were seen once. Treatment in this sample: preoperative locoregional IRX-2 cytokine immunotherapy. This material consisted of tumor tissue, taken before IRX-2 immunotherapy. These receptors all stem from a human donor with breast cancer.

The V and J genes are TRBV12-5 and TRBJ1-1, with a possible D match to TRBD1 (5 bases). From germline, CDR1 is LGHNT and CDR2 FRNRAP. This CDR3 region has 13 residues. The V end lost 5 bases, the J end lost 4 bases, and 11 bases lay between the germline ends. The CDR3 sequence: CASGPRGGTEAFF. The CDR3 DNA sequence: TGTGCTAGTGGTCCCCGTGGGGGCACTGAAGCTTTCTTT.

This clone occurred once. The rearrangement links TRBV15 to TRBJ2-1; D might be TRBD2 (6 bases). V lost 0 bases to trimming and J lost 2 bases, with 17 bases between them. This CDR3 has 18 residues. Germline lookup yields CDR1 LNHNV and CDR2 YYDKDF (reference sequence). The CDR3 protein is CATSRDPRGTKPYNEQFF. In DNA, the CDR3 is TGTGCCACCAGCAGAGATCCGCGGGGAACTAAGCCCTACAATGAGCAGTTCTTC.

The chain recombines TRBV19 with TRBJ2-5; TRBD2 matches 7 bases. Germline loops: CDR1 LNHDA, CDR2 SQIVND (reference sequence). The CDR3 totals 12 residues. Trimming cost V 4 bases and J 7 bases; bases outside gene matches: 3. Here the CDR3 DNA reads TGTGCCAGTAGTAAACCGGGAGGGACCCAGTACTTC. Amino acids: CASSKPGGTQYF.

The V and J genes are TRBV11-3 and TRBJ2-1, with 13 bases identical to TRBD2. Trimming at V came to 1 base and at J to 7 bases, leaving 1 base not matched to a gene. CDR1 and CDR2 (germline): SGHNT, YENEEA. There are 15 residues in the CDR3. CDR3: CASSLGLAGGNEQFF. DNA of the CDR3: TGTGCCAGCAGCTTAGGACTAGCGGGAGGRAATGAGCAGTTCTTC.

V and J are TRBV14 and TRBJ2-1; D may be TRBD1 or TRBD2 (5 bases each). The germline gives CDR1 SGHDN, CDR2 FVKESK. The V gene lost 1 base and the J gene lost 4 bases, with 17 bases spanning the gap. There are 17 residues in the CDR3. CDR3 region: CASSQGIGAGRYNEQFF. CDR3 bases: TGTGCCAGCAGCCAAGGGATAGGGGCGGGTCGGTACAATGAGCAGTTCTTC.

The J gene is TRBJ1-1, the V gene TRBV7-6, with TRBD1 matching over 10 bases. Germline assignment: CDR1 SGHVS and CDR2 FNYEAQ. The CDR3 totals 16 residues. J was trimmed by 8 bases and V by 5 bases; bases with no gene match: 14. The CDR3 region is CASSPKTGGLIPEAFF. The CDR3 DNA is TGTGCCAGCAGCCCCAAGACAGGGGGCCTAATCCCCGAAGCTTTCTTT.

The CDR3 DNA sequence: TGTGCCAGCAGTTTTACACTCTTGAACACTGAAGCTTTCTTT. This gives the protein CASSFTLLNTEAFF. The chain combines TRBV28 with TRBJ1-1; D gene uncertain. CDR3 length: 14 amino acids. CDR1 is MDHEN and CDR2 is SYDVKM in the germline V gene. Trimming shortened V by 3 bases and J by 0 bases, and 8 bases separated the two germline ends.

Only one count was recorded for this clone. This chain joins TRBV19 and TRBJ1-2, with a weak D call TRBD1 (5 bases). Trimming removed 4 bases from V and 4 bases from J, with 10 bases in between. The CDR3 has 13 residues. Germline V gene sequence: CDR1 LNHDA, CDR2 SQIVND (reference sequence). CDR3 DNA sequence: TGTGCCAGTAGTACGACAGAAAGCTATGGCTACACCTTC. Its protein is CASSTTESYGYTF.

The DNA for the CDR3 is TGTGCCTGGACTATGACTAGCATCCCCTACGAGCAGTACTTC. It is translated as CAWTMTSIPYEQYF. The chain joins TRBV30 to TRBJ2-7; 7 positions match TRBD2. V trimming: 4 bases; J trimming: 2 bases; junction bases outside the gene matches: 8. The CDR3 runs to 14 residues. Germline assignment: CDR1 GTSNPN and CDR2 SVGIG (reference sequence). The full variable domain, with the rest looked up from reference TRBV30 and TRBJ2-7, is SQTIHQWPATLVQPVGSPLSLECTVEGTSNPNLYWYRQAAGRGLQLLFYSVGIGQISSEVPQNLSASRPQDRQFILSSKKLLLSDSGFYLCAWTMTSIPYEQYFGPGTRLTVT.

This rearrangement joins TRBV5-1 to TRBJ2-5; 8 bases are shared with TRBD2. The trim removed 1 base at V and 6 bases at J, leaving 11 bases unmatched. The germline gives CDR1 SGHRS, CDR2 YFSETQ. The CDR3 contains 16 residues. CDR3 nucleotide sequence: TGCGCCAGCAGCTTGTTACAGACTAGCGACCGGCAGACCCAGTACTTC. It translates to CASSLLQTSDRQTQYF. Using reference TRBV5-1 and TRBJ2-5 for the parts outside the CDR3, the full variable domain is KAGVTQTPRYLIKTRGQQVTLSCSPISGHRSVSWYQQTPGQGLQFLFEYFSETQRNKGNFPGRFSGRQFSNSRSEMNVSTLELGDSALYLCASSLLQTSDRQTQYFGPGTRLLVL.

In its sample, this clone was seen a few times. The rearrangement links TRBV6-8 to TRBJ2-7; 8 bases map to TRBD2. Germline V gene sequence: CDR1 MNHGY, CDR2 SAAAGT. The CDR3 runs to 16 residues. With 3 bases clipped from V and 1 base from J, the junction kept 8 bases outside the gene matches. The CDR3 loop reads CASSYESGSASYEQYF. The CDR3, as DNA: TGTGCCAGCAGTTATGAGAGCGGGAGTGCTTCCTACGAGCAGTACTTC.

V and J are TRBV19 and TRBJ1-2; 7 bases are shared with TRBD1. Per the germline V gene, CDR1 is LNHDA and CDR2 is SQIVND (reference sequence). This CDR3 is built from 16 residues. With 5 bases clipped from V and 7 bases from J, the junction kept 16 bases outside the gene matches. This CDR3 reads CASSRDSQRSLSGYTF. CDR3 sequence (DNA): TGTGCCAGTAGTCGGGACAGCCAACGATCCCTCTCTGGCTACACCTTC.

The chain couples TRBV28 to TRBJ1-1; 9 bases line up with TRBD1. Germline CDR1 and CDR2: MDHEN and SYDVKM. Unmatched junction bases numbered 5, after V lost 2 bases and J lost 4 bases. The CDR3 is made up of 15 amino acids. CDR3 protein: CASSLRDRVGTEAFF. CDR3 nucleotide sequence: TGTGCCAGCAGTTTACGGGACAGGGTAGGCACTGAAGCTTTCTTT.

The J gene is TRBJ2-7, the V gene TRBV6-8, with 12 bases matching TRBD1. With 3 bases clipped from V and 5 bases from J, the junction kept 8 bases outside the gene matches. Germline V gene sequence: CDR1 MNHGY, CDR2 SAAAGT. CDR3 length: 16 residues. The CDR3 DNA sequence: TGTGCCAGCAGTTATTCGGGACAGGGGGCGCGAAACGAGCAGTACTTC. It yields the protein CASSYSGQGARNEQYF.

This clone was seen only a few times. The genes are TRBV11-3 and TRBJ1-3, with D unclear. V was trimmed by 0 bases and J by 5 bases, leaving 8 bases between them. The CDR3 runs to 14 residues. Germline values: CDR1 SGHNT, CDR2 YENEEA. The CDR3 DNA reads TGTGCCAGCAGCTTAGAGGCAAACCGAAACACCATATATTTT. Translating gives CASSLEANRNTIYF. Supplemented by reference TRBV11-3 and TRBJ1-3, the full variable domain reads EAGVVQSPRYKIIEKKQPVAFWCNPISGHNTLYWYLQNLGQGPELLIRYENEEAVDDSQLPKDRFSAERLKGVDSTLKIQPAELGDSAVYLCASSLEANRNTIYFGEGSWLTVV.

The rearrangement joins TRBV10-2 to TRBJ2-5; D assignment may be TRBD1 or TRBD2 (5 bases each). The germline gives CDR1 WSHSY, CDR2 SAAADI. The ends were cut back, 6 bases at V and 3 bases at J, with 11 bases in the middle. This CDR3 has 13 amino acids. The chain's CDR3 is CASSRDLKETQYF. The CDR3 DNA reads TGCGCCAGCAGCCGGGACCTAAAAGAGACCCAGTACTTC.

Details on this clone: One junction end disagrees with the germline gene, perhaps due to a read error. This rearrangement joins TRBV6-7 to TRBJ2-7; tentatively, D is TRBD1 or TRBD2 (5 bases each). TRBV6-7 is noted as an ORF with a role that remains uncertain. This CDR3 contains 16 residues. The CDR3 DNA sequence: TGTGCCATCAGTGAGTCGGGAACAGGAAAAACCTACGAGCAGTACTTC. Amino acids: CAISESGTGKTYEQYF.

The V gene is TRBV11-3, the J gene TRBJ2-5, with TRBD2 as a possible D gene (5 bases). The CDR3 has 15 amino acids. Trimming stripped 3 bases from V and 1 base from J, with 12 bases between. Germline CDR1 and CDR2: SGHNT and YENEEA. The CDR3 is CASSLGRTLQETQYF. DNA of the CDR3: TGTGCCAGCAGCTTGGGTCGGACTCTCCAAGAGACCCAGTACTTC.

In its sample, this clone was seen once. This rearrangement joins TRBV6-8 to TRBJ1-6; D not certain. This CDR3 is built from 13 residues. Looked up from germline, CDR1 is MNHGY and CDR2 is SAAAGT. V dropped 5 bases and J dropped 7 bases, with 9 bases sitting between them. The DNA for the CDR3 is TGTGCCAGCAGTCCGGGAGAGAATTCACCCCTCCACTTT. It encodes CASSPGENSPLHF.

The chain joins TRBV23-1 to TRBJ1-1, with D tentatively TRBD1 (6 bases). TRBV23-1 qualifies as an ORF whose function is uncertain. The CDR3 has 15 residues. Trimming removed 6 bases from V and 3 bases from J, with 17 bases in between. The CDR3 DNA follows: TGCGCCAGCAGCCAAATGCCCACAGGGTACACTGAAGCTTTCTTT. It is translated as CASSQMPTGYTEAFF.

The rearrangement links TRBV23-1 to TRBJ2-1, with 14 bases matching TRBD2. TRBV23-1 belongs to the ORF category, with a function that is uncertain. V shed 6 bases, J shed 7 bases, and the junction held 8 bases outside the gene matches. CDR3 length: 16 residues. The CDR3 sequence is CASRGLAGVGGNEQFF. The CDR3 bases are TGCGCCAGCAGGGGACTAGCGGGAGTTGGTGGGAATGAGCAGTTCTTC.